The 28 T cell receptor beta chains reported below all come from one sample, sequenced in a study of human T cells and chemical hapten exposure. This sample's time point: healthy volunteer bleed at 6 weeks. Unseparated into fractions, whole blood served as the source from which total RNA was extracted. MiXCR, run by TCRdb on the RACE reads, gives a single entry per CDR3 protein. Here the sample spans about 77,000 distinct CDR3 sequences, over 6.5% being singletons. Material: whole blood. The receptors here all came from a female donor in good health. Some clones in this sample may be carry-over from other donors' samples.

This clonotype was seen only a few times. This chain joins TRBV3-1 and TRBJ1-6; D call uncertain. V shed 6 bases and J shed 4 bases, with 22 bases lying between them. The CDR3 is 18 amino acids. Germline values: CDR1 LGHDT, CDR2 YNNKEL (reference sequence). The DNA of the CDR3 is TGTGCCAGCAGTCCTTACGGCTCCTGGACGGAGTATAATTCACCCCTCCACTTT. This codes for CASSPYGSWTEYNSPLHF.

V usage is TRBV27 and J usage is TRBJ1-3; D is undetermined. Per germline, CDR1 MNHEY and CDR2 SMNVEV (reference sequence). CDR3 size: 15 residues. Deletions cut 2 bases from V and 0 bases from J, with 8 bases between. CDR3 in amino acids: CASSLMVGSGNTIYF. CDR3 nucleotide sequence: TGTGCCAGCAGTTTAATGGTGGGCTCTGGAAACACCATATATTTT.

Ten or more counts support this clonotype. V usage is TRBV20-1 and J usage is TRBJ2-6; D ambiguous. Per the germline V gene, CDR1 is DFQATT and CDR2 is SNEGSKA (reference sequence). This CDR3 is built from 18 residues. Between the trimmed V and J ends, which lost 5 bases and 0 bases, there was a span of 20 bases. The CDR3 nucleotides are TGCAGTGCTCGTTCAGAACTGGCCTTTGGCTCTGGGGCCAACGTCCTGACTTTC. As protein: CSARSELAFGSGANVLTF.

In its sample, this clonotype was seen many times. The CDR3 loop reads CSVEEATWDVPNYGYTF. For the CDR3, the DNA is TGCAGCGTTGAAGAGGCTACCTGGGACGTCCCTAACTATGGCTACACCTTC. The chain couples TRBV29-1 to TRBJ1-2; maybe TRBD1 (5 bases). CDR1 and CDR2 (germline): SQVTM, ANQGSEA. This CDR3 has 17 residues. Between the trimmed V and J ends, which lost 0 bases and 0 bases, there was a span of 17 bases.

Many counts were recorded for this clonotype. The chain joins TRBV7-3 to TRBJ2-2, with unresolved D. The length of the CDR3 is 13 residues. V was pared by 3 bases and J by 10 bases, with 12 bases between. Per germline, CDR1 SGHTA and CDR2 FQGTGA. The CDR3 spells CASSFAVDEELFF. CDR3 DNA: TGTGCCAGCAGCTTTGCGGTGGACGAGGAGCTGTTTTTT.

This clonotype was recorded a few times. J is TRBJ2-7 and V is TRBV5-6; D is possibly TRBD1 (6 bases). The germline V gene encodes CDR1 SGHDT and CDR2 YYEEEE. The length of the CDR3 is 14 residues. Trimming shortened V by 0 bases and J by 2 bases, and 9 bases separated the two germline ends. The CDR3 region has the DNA TGTGCCAGCAGCTTGGCGCCAGGGGCCTACGAGCAGTACTTC. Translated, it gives CASSLAPGAYEQYF.

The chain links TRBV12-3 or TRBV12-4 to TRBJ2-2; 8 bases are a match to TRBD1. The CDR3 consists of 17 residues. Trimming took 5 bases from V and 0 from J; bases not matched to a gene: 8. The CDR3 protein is CASSARTGHPNTGELFF. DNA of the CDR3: TGTGCCAGCAGTGCACGGACAGGGCATCCGAACACCGGGGAGCTGTTTTTT.

The DNA of the CDR3 is TGTGCCAGCAGAACGGACAGGGGAGGATACGAGCAGTACTTC. It codes for CASRTDRGGYEQYF. The chain uses TRBV6-5 and TRBJ2-7; 9 bases agree with TRBD1. This CDR3 spans 14 amino acids. The trim removed 6 bases at V and 4 bases at J, leaving 7 bases unmatched. From germline, CDR1 is MNHEY and CDR2 SVGAGI.

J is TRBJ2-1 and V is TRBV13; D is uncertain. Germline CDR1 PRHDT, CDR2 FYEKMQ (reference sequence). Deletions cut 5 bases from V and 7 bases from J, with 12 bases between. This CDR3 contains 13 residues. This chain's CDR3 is CASSPDLGNEQFF. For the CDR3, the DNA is TGTGCCAGCAGCCCAGACTTGGGGAATGAGCAGTTCTTC.

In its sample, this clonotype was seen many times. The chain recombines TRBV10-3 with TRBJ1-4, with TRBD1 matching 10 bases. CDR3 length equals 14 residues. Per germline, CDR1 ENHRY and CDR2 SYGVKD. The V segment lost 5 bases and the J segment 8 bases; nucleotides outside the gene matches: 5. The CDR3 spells CAISPGTGVEKLFF. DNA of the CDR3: TGTGCCATCAGTCCCGGGACAGGGGTCGAAAAACTGTTTTTT.

CDR3: CASSGGGARNTEAFF. As DNA, the CDR3 is TGTGCCAGCAGTGGGGGGGGGGCGCGCAACACTGAAGCTTTCTTT. The rearrangement joins TRBV12-3 or TRBV12-4 to TRBJ1-1; D is perhaps TRBD1 (6 bases). The CDR3 is 15 residues long. The V end lost 5 bases, the J end lost 2 bases, and 15 bases lay between the germline ends.

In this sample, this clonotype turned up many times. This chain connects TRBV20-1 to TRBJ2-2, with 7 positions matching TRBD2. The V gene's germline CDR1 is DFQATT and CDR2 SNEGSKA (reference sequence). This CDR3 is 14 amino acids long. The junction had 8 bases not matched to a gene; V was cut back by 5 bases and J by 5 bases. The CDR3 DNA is TGCAGTGCTGGGACCGGGGGGAGGACCGGGGAGCTGTTTTTT. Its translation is CSAGTGGRTGELFF.

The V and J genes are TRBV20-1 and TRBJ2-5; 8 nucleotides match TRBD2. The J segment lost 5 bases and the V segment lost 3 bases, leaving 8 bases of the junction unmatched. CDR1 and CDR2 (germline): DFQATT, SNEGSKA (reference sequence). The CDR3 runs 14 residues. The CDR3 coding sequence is TGCAGTGCTAGCGCCGGGGGGGGCCTGGAGACCCAGTACTTC. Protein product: CSASAGGGLETQYF.

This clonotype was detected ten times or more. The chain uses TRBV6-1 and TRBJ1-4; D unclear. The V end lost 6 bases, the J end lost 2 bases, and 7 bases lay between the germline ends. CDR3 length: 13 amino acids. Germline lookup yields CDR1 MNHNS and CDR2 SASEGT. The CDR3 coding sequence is TGTGCCAGCAGACTAGTGACTAATGAAAAACTGTTTTTT. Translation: CASRLVTNEKLFF.

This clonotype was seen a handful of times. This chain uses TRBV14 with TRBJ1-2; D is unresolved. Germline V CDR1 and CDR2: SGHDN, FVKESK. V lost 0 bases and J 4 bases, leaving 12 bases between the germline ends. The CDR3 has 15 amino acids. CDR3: CASSQDRAYGYGYTF. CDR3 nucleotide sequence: TGTGCCAGCAGCCAAGATAGGGCCTACGGCTATGGCTACACCTTC.

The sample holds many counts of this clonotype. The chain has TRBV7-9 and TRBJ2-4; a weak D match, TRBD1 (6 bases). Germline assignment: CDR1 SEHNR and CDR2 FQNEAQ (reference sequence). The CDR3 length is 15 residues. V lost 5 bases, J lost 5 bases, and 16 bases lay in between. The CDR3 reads CASSESRGYENIQYF. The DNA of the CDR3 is TGTGCCAGCAGCGAAAGCAGGGGATACGAAAACATTCAGTACTTC. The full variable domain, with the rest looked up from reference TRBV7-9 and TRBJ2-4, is DTGVSQNPRHKITKRGQNVTFRCDPISEHNRLYWYRQTLGQGPEFLTYFQNEAQLEKSRLLSDRFSAERPKGSFSTLEIQRTEQGDSAMYLCASSESRGYENIQYFGAGTRLSVL.

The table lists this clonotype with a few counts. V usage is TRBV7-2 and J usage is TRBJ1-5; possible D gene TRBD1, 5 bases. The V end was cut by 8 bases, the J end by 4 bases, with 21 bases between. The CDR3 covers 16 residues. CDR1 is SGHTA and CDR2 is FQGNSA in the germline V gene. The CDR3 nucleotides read TGTGCCAGCGCAATATGGCCAGGGAGCCTAAATCAGCCCCAGCATTTT. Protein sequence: CASAIWPGSLNQPQHF.

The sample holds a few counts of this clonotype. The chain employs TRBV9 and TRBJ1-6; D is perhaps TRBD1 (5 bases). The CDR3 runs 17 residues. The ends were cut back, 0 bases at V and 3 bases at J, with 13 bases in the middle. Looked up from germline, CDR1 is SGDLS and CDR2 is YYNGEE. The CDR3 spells CASSVGMGRSYNSPLHF. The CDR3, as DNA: TGTGCCAGCAGCGTAGGGATGGGGCGCAGCTATAATTCACCCCTCCACTTT. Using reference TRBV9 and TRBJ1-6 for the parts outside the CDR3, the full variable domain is DSGVTQTPKHLITATGQRVTLRCSPRSGDLSVYWYQQSLDQGLQFLIQYYNGEERAKGNILERFSAQQFPDLHSELNLSSLELGDSALYFCASSVGMGRSYNSPLHFGNGTRLTVT.

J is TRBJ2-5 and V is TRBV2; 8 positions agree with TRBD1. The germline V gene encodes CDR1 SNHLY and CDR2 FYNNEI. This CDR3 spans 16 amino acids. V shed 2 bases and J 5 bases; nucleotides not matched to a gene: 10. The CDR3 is CASSELSGGLQETQYF. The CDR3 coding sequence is TGTGCCAGCAGTGAACTATCAGGGGGCTTACAGGAGACCCAGTACTTC.

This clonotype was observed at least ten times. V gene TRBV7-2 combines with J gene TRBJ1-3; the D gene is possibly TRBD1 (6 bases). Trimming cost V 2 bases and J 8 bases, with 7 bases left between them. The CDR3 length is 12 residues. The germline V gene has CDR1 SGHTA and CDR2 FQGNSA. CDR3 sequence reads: CASSLTGYTIYF. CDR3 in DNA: TGTGCCAGCAGCTTAACAGGGTACACCATATATTTT.

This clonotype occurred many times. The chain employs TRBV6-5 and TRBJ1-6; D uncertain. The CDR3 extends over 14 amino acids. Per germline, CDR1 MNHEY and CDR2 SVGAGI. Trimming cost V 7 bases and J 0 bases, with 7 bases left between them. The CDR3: CASTYSSYNSPLHF. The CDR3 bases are TGTGCCAGCACGTATAGCTCCTATAATTCACCCCTCCACTTT.

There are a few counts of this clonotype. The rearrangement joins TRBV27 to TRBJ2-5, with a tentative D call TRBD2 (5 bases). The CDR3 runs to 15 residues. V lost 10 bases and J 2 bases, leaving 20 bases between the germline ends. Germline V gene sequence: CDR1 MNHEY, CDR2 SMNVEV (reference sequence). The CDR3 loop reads CATAQRGAVQETQYF. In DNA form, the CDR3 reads TGTGCCACAGCCCAACGGGGAGCAGTTCAAGAGACCCAGTACTTC.

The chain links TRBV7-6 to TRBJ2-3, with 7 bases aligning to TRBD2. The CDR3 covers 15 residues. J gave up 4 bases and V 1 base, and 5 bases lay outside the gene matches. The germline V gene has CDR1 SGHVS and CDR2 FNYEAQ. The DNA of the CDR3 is TGTGCCAGCAGCTTAGGGGAGGGGAAGGCAGATACGCAGTATTTT. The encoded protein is CASSLGEGKADTQYF.

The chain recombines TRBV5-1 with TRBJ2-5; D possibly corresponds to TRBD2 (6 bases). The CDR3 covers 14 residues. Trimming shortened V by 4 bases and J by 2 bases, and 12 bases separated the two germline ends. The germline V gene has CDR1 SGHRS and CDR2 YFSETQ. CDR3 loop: CASSIGGDQETQYF. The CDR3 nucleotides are TGCGCCAGCAGCATAGGCGGGGATCAAGAGACCCAGTACTTC. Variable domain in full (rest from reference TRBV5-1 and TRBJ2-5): KAGVTQTPRYLIKTRGQQVTLSCSPISGHRSVSWYQQTPGQGLQFLFEYFSETQRNKGNFPGRFSGRQFSNSRSEMNVSTLELGDSALYLCASSIGGDQETQYFGPGTRLLVL.

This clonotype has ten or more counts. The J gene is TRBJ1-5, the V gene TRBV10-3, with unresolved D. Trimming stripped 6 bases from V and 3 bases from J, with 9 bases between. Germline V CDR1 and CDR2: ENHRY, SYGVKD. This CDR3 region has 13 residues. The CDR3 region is CAISPDPNQPQHF. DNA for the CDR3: TGTGCCATCAGCCCAGACCCCAATCAGCCCCAGCATTTT.

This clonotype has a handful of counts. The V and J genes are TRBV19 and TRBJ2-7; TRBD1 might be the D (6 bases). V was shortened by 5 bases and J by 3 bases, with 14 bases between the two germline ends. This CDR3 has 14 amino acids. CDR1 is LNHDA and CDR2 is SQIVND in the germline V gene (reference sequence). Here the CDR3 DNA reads TGTGCCAGTAGTGGAAAGACAGGAAACTACGAGCAGTACTTC. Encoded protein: CASSGKTGNYEQYF. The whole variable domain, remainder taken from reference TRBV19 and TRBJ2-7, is DGGITQSPKYLFRKEGQNVTLSCEQNLNHDAMYWYRQDPGQGLRLIYYSQIVNDFQKGDIAEGYSVSREKKESFPLTVTSAQKNPTAFYLCASSGKTGNYEQYFGPGTRLTVT.

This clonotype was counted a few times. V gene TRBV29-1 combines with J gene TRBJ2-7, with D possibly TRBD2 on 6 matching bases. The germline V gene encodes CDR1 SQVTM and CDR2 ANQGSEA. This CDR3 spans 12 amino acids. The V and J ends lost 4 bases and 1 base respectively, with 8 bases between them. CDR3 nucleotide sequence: TGCAGCGTTGCCGGGGGTTCCTACGAGCAGTACTTC. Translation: CSVAGGSYEQYF.

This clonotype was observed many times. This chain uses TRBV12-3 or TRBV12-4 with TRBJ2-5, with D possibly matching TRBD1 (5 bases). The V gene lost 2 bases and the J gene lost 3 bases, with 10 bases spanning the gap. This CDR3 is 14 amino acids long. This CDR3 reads CASSLMNRKETQYF. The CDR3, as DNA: TGTGCCAGCAGTTTAATGAACAGGAAAGAGACCCAGTACTTC.